Shown below are 20 T cell receptor beta chains from a single sample sequenced in a study of shared clonotypes between healthy human individuals. Clones were read by immunoSEQ multiplex PCR, and TCRdb kept only the in-frame ones, dropping some. This table has some 2.3 million clones, 90% to 95% appearing once. The specimen was naive CD4+ T cells from PBMCs. Indicated subset: CD45RA+ positively selected. The receptors were gathered from a man between 18 and 29 years old in good health. Some clones in this sample may be carry-over from other donors' samples.

The chain links TRBV18 to TRBJ1-1, with D unclear. Between the trimmed V and J ends, which lost 0 bases and 4 bases, there was a span of 12 bases. CDR1 and CDR2 from the germline V gene are KGHSH and LQKENI. This CDR3 contains 15 residues. As DNA, the CDR3 is TGTGCCAGCTCACCACCGATTGCAAAACCCACTGAAGCTTTCTTT. Translating gives CASSPPIAKPTEAFF.

CDR3 DNA sequence: TGCGCCAGCAGCTTGGGACTAGCGGGACCCACCTACGAGCAGTACTTC. This translates into CASSLGLAGPTYEQYF. The rearrangement uses TRBV5-1 and TRBJ2-7; 11 bases match TRBD2. Germline V gives CDR1 SGHRS, CDR2 YFSETQ. Unmatched junction bases numbered 4, after V lost 0 bases and J lost 2 bases. The CDR3 sequence is 16 residues long.

The chain joins TRBV4-1 to TRBJ1-2; no firm D call. The V end lost 1 base, the J end lost 4 bases, and 7 bases lay between the germline ends. Per germline, CDR1 MGHRA and CDR2 YSYEKL. The CDR3 covers 13 residues. The CDR3 reads CASSQGDGYGYTF. Written as DNA, the CDR3 is TGCGCCAGCAGCCAAGGGGATGGCTATGGCTACACCTTC.

The chain has TRBV6-5 and TRBJ1-2; tentative D call: TRBD1 (5 bases). This CDR3 comprises 13 residues. Germline CDR1 reads MNHEY; CDR2 reads SVGAGI. The ends were cut back, 5 bases at V and 8 bases at J, with 15 bases in the middle. The CDR3 nucleotides are TGTGCCAGCAGTAGCGGAAGGGGAGGCGGCTACACCTTC. This translates into CASSSGRGGGYTF.

DNA of the CDR3: TGTGCCATCAGGGATGTCCTCTCCTACGAGCAGTACTTC. It translates to CAIRDVLSYEQYF. The gene calls are TRBV10-3 and TRBJ2-7, with D unresolved. CDR3 length equals 13 residues. V shed 6 bases and J shed 0 bases, with 9 bases lying between them. Germline loops: CDR1 ENHRY, CDR2 SYGVKD.

The rearrangement joins TRBV25-1 to TRBJ1-6; no definite D call. The germline V gene has CDR1 MGHDK and CDR2 SYGVNS. V dropped 6 bases and J dropped 7 bases, with 16 bases sitting between them. The CDR3 consists of 15 residues. The CDR3 is CASSSRAGENSPLHF. The DNA for the CDR3 is TGTGCCAGCAGCTCTAGGGCTGGTGAGAATTCACCCCTCCACTTT.

This clone came up once. Other DNA variants within this sample encode the same CDR3. In DNA form, the CDR3 reads TGCGCCAGCAGCGTCACGGGCTCTGGGGCCAACGTCCTGACTTTC. Protein product: CASSVTGSGANVLTF. The chain carries TRBV5-1 and TRBJ2-6; D ambiguous. CDR3 length equals 15 residues. In germline, CDR1 is SGHRS, CDR2 YFSETQ. Trimming cost V 4 bases and J 0 bases, with 8 bases left between them.

The chain couples TRBV29-1 to TRBJ2-5; possibly TRBD1 for D (5 bases). The end of the DNA is better explained by TRBJ2-7, so the J call may be wrong. This CDR3 comprises 12 residues. Germline assignment: CDR1 SQVTM and CDR2 ANQGSEA. Here the CDR3 reads CSVEAGSHEQYF. CDR3 nucleotide sequence: TGCAGCGTTGAAGCAGGGTCACACGAGCAGTACTTC.

CDR3 coding DNA: TGCGCCAGCAGCTTGGGGCTGACGGGGGACGAGCAGTACTTC. This gives the protein CASSLGLTGDEQYF. The gene calls are TRBV5-1 and TRBJ2-7, with D possibly matching TRBD2 (6 bases). This CDR3 has 14 residues. The V end lost 0 bases, the J end lost 5 bases, and 12 bases lay between the germline ends. Germline V gene data show CDR1 as SGHRS and CDR2 as YFSETQ.

This clone was observed a few times. The chain combines TRBV7-9 with TRBJ1-3, with unresolved D. The CDR3 covers 18 residues. Trimming pared 5 bases from V and 0 bases from J, leaving 20 bases between. The germline V gene has CDR1 SEHNR and CDR2 FQNEAQ (reference sequence). The CDR3 bases are TGTGCCAGCAGCCCAGTGCCCGGCCGGTTTGACTCTGGAAACACCATATATTTT. The encoded protein is CASSPVPGRFDSGNTIYF.

The chain carries TRBV2 and TRBJ2-3, with TRBD2 matching over 11 bases. Germline V gives CDR1 SNHLY, CDR2 FYNNEI. The CDR3 has 19 residues. Trimming took 3 bases from V and 4 from J; bases not matched to a gene: 15. The CDR3 region is CASSDLAGGARPPADTQYF. CDR3 nucleotide sequence: TGTGCCAGCAGTGACCTAGCGGGAGGCGCCCGTCCCCCCGCAGATACGCAGTATTTT.

The V gene is TRBV5-1, the J gene TRBJ1-5; D is undetermined. V lost 4 bases to trimming and J lost 4 bases, with 9 bases between them. This CDR3 region has 13 residues. Germline V CDR1 and CDR2: SGHRS, YFSETQ. CDR3: CASSPGNNQPQHF. The CDR3 coding sequence is TGCGCCAGCAGCCCGGGCAATAATCAGCCCCAGCATTTT.

The chain combines TRBV28 with TRBJ2-5; 8 bases are shared with TRBD1. The V and J ends lost 5 bases and 5 bases, in that order; junction bases with no gene match: 10. The CDR3 extends over 15 amino acids. Germline-derived CDR1 and CDR2 are MDHEN and SYDVKM. CDR3 region: CASSTGQVIRETQYF. Written as DNA, the CDR3 is TGTGCCAGCAGTACGGGACAGGTAATTCGGGAGACCCAGTACTTC.

V is TRBV7-8 and J is TRBJ1-5, with D perhaps matching TRBD1 (5 bases). Germline CDR1 reads SGHVS; CDR2 reads FQNEAQ. The CDR3 length is 15 residues. V was cut by 7 bases and J by 2 bases, with 15 bases left in between. CDR3 in amino acids: CASNGGGNGNQPQHF. Here the CDR3 DNA reads TGTGCCAGCAATGGGGGGGGGAACGGCAATCAGCCCCAGCATTTT.

This clone appeared a few times. The chain joins TRBV29-1 to TRBJ1-1, with D possibly TRBD1 on 6 matching bases. Germline V gene data show CDR1 as SQVTM and CDR2 as ANQGSEA. Trimming took 4 bases from V and 1 from J, leaving 10 bases between them. CDR3 size: 13 residues. CDR3 sequence reads: CSVATGRNTEAFF. The CDR3 DNA follows: TGCAGCGTTGCTACAGGGAGGAACACTGAAGCTTTCTTT.

This chain connects TRBV9 to TRBJ2-4; D might be TRBD1 or TRBD2, each matching 5 bases. There are 14 residues in the CDR3. V shed 0 bases and J shed 6 bases, with 10 bases lying between them. Per the germline V gene, CDR1 is SGDLS and CDR2 is YYNGEE. The DNA of the CDR3 is TGTGCCAGCAGCGTAGGGGACCCTGGAAACATTCAGTACTTC. Its translation is CASSVGDPGNIQYF.

The DNA of the CDR3 is TGTGCCAGCTCATCACAGGGCCCCCCTGGGATGGCCCAGTACTTC. This codes for CASSSQGPPGMAQYF. The V and J genes are TRBV18 and TRBJ2-5, with a weak D call TRBD1 (6 bases). V gave up 5 bases and J gave up 9 bases, with 22 bases separating them. This CDR3 contains 15 residues. In germline, CDR1 is KGHSH, CDR2 LQKENI. The variable domain in full, with the rest retrieved from reference TRBV18 and TRBJ2-5, is NAGVMQNPRHLVRRRGQEARLRCSPMKGHSHVYWYRQLPEEGLKFMVYLQKENIIDESGMPKERFSAEFPKEGPSILRIQQVVRGDSAAYFCASSSQGPPGMAQYFGPGTRLLVL.

This chain links TRBV5-4 with TRBJ2-2; 9 nucleotides align to TRBD2. V shed 4 bases, J shed 4 bases, and the junction held 8 bases outside the gene matches. In germline, CDR1 is SGHNT, CDR2 YYREEE (reference sequence). CDR3 length equals 16 residues. The CDR3 region is CASSTRSREGTGELFF. The CDR3 nucleotides read TGTGCCAGCAGCACCCGGTCGCGGGAGGGCACCGGGGAGCTGTTTTTT. Together with reference TRBV5-4 and TRBJ2-2, the CDR3 gives the full variable domain: ETGVTQSPTHLIKTRGQQVTLRCSSQSGHNTVSWYQQALGQGPQFIFQYYREEENGRGNFPPRFSGLQFPNYSSELNVNALELDDSALYLCASSTRSREGTGELFFGEGSRLTVL.

The V call is TRBV6-1, the J call TRBJ2-3, with 10 bases identical to TRBD2. CDR1 is MNHNS, CDR2 SASEGT, per germline. The V segment lost 4 bases and the J segment 2 bases; nucleotides outside the gene matches: 6. CDR3 length equals 16 residues. CDR3 coding DNA: TGTGCCAGCAGTGGGACTAGCGGAGGTTACACAGATACGCAGTATTTT. Protein: CASSGTSGGYTDTQYF.

The chain links TRBV7-3 to TRBJ1-6, with 7 bases identical to TRBD1. This CDR3 region has 16 residues. Germline assignment: CDR1 SGHTA and CDR2 FQGTGA. V shed 3 bases and J 7 bases; nucleotides not matched to a gene: 9. The CDR3: CASSFAPRTGNSPLHF. CDR3 nucleotide sequence: TGTGCCAGCAGCTTTGCCCCCCGGACAGGAAATTCACCCCTCCACTTT. The variable domain in full, with the rest retrieved from reference TRBV7-3 and TRBJ1-6, is GAGVSQTPSNKVTEKGKYVELRCDPISGHTALYWYRQSLGQGPEFLIYFQGTGAADDSGLPNDRFFAVRPEGSVSTLKIQRTERGDSAVYLCASSFAPRTGNSPLHFGNGTRLTVT.